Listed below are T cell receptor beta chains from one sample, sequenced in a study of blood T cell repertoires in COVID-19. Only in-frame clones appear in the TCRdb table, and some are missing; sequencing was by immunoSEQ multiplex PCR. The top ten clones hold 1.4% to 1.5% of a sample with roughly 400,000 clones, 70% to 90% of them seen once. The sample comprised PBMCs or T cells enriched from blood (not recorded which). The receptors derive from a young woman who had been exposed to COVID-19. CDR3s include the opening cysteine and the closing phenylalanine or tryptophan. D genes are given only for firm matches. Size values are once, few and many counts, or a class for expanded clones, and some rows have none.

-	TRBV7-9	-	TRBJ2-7	TGTGCCACGATGGGCCTGACCTACGAGCAGTACTTC	CATMGLTYEQYF
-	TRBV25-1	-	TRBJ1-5	TGTGCCAGTCTAACTCCAGGGCCCCAGCATTTT	CASLTPGPQHF
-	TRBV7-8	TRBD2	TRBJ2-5	TGTGCCAGCAGCCAGGCCGGCGCGGGAGGGTTGGGGACCCAGTACTTC	CASSQAGAGGLGTQYF
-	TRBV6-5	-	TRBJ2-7	TGTGCCAGCAGCCCCCTGGACGGGAAGAGGTACTTC	CASSPLDGKRYF
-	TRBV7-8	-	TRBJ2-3	TGTGCCAGCAGCCAAGCGGTTCCGGGAGTACTTACGCAGTATTTT	CASSQAVPGVLTQYF
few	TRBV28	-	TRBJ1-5	TGTGCCAGCATTACAGGAAGTAGCAATCAGCCCCAGCATTTT	CASITGSSNQPQHF
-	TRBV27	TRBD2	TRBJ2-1	TGTGCCAGCAGAGGGGCGGGGCTAGCGGGTTACAATGAGCAGTTCTTC	CASRGAGLAGYNEQFF
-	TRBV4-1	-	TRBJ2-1	TGCGCCAGCAGCCAAGGAGTGCGGGGCGGCTACAATGAGCAGTTCTTC	CASSQGVRGGYNEQFF
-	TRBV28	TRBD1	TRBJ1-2	TGTGCCAGCAGCCCTCTTCCAGGGGGCGGTGGCTACACCTTC	CASSPLPGGGGYTF
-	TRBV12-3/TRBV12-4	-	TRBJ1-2	TGTGCCGAAAGCAGACCCGGAGGATACGGCTACACCTTC	CAESRPGGYGYTF
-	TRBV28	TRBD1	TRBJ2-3	TGTGCCAGCAGTGGGGACAGGACCCCTCATACGCAGTATTTT	CASSGDRTPHTQYF